The 8 T cell receptor beta chains given below trace back to one sample, sequenced in a study of blood T cell repertoires in COVID-19. TCRdb's table, derived via immunoSEQ multiplex PCR, lists solely in-frame clones and lacks some. The sample carries 350,000 to 550,000 clones, about 90% recorded once. Sequencing was performed on PBMCs or T cells enriched from blood (not recorded which). The receptors originated from a woman in her late teens or twenties with acute COVID-19.

The rearrangement uses TRBV11-1 and TRBJ2-7; 7 nucleotides align to TRBD1. Germline assignment: CDR1 SGHAT and CDR2 FQDESV (reference sequence). This CDR3 comprises 15 residues. Germline trimming cut 3 bases from V and 3 bases from J; bases unmatched to any gene: 8. As DNA, the CDR3 is TGTGCCAGCAGCTTGTCAGTGACAGGGAACTACGAGCAGTACTTC. This translates into CASSLSVTGNYEQYF.

This chain connects TRBV5-5 to TRBJ2-7; maybe TRBD2 (5 bases). Germline lookup yields CDR1 SGHKS and CDR2 YYEKEE (reference sequence). V lost 4 bases and J lost 0, with 11 bases in between. The CDR3 has 14 residues. This CDR3 is CASSLFGSSYEQYF. In DNA, the CDR3 is TGTGCCAGCAGCCTTTTTGGGAGCTCCTACGAGCAGTACTTC.

V and J are TRBV5-4 and TRBJ1-2; 10 nucleotides agree with TRBD1. Germline CDR1 SGHNT, CDR2 YYREEE (reference sequence). This CDR3 spans 16 amino acids. V lost 4 bases to trimming and J lost 5 bases; unmatched junction nucleotides: 11. The CDR3 region is CASSGGTGATLYGYTF. The DNA of the CDR3 is TGTGCCAGCAGCGGGGGGACAGGGGCGACTTTGTATGGCTACACCTTC.

CDR3 nucleotide sequence: TGTGCCAGCAGCAAACTTTCCCGGAGCTCTGGAAACACCATATATTTT. It translates to CASSKLSRSSGNTIYF. V is TRBV21-1 and J is TRBJ1-3. TRBV21-1 is given as a pseudogene. The CDR3 covers 16 residues.

The V call is TRBV24-1, the J call TRBJ2-3; TRBD1 matches at 7 bases. Germline assignment: CDR1 KGHDR and CDR2 SFDVKD. Germline trimming cut 6 bases from V and 2 bases from J; bases unmatched to any gene: 4. CDR3 length: 14 amino acids. In DNA form, the CDR3 reads TGTGCCACCAGTACCGGGACAGACACAGATACGCAGTATTTT. This encodes CATSTGTDTDTQYF.

This clone was counted once. The rearrangement uses TRBV28 and TRBJ1-2, with 9 bases that match TRBD1. The CDR3 loop spans 16 amino acids. V lost 1 base and J lost 6; bases outside the gene matches: 9. CDR1 and CDR2 from the germline V gene are MDHEN and SYDVKM. The CDR3 spells CASSLSHPGQGDGYTF. CDR3 in DNA: TGTGCCAGCAGTTTATCCCATCCGGGACAGGGAGATGGCTACACCTTC.

The rearrangement uses TRBV7-8 and TRBJ1-5, with D unclear. The germline gives CDR1 SGHVS, CDR2 FQNEAQ. Trimming pared 5 bases from V and 9 bases from J, leaving 11 bases between. This CDR3 is built from 12 residues. The CDR3 reads CASSPPAGPQHF. CDR3 DNA: TGTGCCAGCAGCCCTCCAGCGGGGCCCCAGCATTTT. The full variable domain, with the rest looked up from reference TRBV7-8 and TRBJ1-5, is GAGVSQSPRYKVAKRGQDVALRCDPISGHVSLFWYQQALGQGPEFLTYFQNEAQLDKSGLPSDRFFAERPEGSVSTLKIQRTQQEDSAVYLCASSPPAGPQHFGDGTRLSIL.

In its sample, this clone was seen once. V and J are TRBV4-1 and TRBJ1-1; TRBD1 might be the D (6 bases). The V and J ends lost 4 bases and 9 bases respectively, with 15 bases between them. Germline CDR1 and CDR2: MGHRA and YSYEKL. The CDR3 has 13 amino acids. The CDR3 loop is CASSLKRGGQAFF. CDR3 DNA: TGCGCCAGCAGCCTAAAGCGGGGGGGGCAAGCTTTCTTT.